The clone carrying this T cell receptor (beta chain) has only a few counts. This sample stems from a study of T-cell memory formation after mild COVID-19. CDR1 and CDR2 (germline): SGHTA, FQGNSA. V shed 5 bases, J shed 4 bases, and the junction held 8 bases outside the gene matches. The CDR3 has 16 amino acids. TCRdb processed the 5' RACE reads anew with MiXCR; each CDR3 protein has one entry. The sample includes roughly 350,000 distinct CDR3 sequences, 28% seen only once; the top ten take approximately 13%. The origin of this receptor is an adult woman who had mild COVID-19 (a few samples of this study predate the infection). Cell type and time point are not known. V usage is TRBV7-2 and J usage is TRBJ2-2; 9 bases match TRBD1. Sequenced material: PBMCs or a T cell subset sorted from them (not recorded which). CDR3 region: CASSAGGQGTTGELFF. CDR3 in DNA: TGTGCCAGCAGCGCCGGCGGACAGGGGACCACCGGGGAGCTGTTTTTT.